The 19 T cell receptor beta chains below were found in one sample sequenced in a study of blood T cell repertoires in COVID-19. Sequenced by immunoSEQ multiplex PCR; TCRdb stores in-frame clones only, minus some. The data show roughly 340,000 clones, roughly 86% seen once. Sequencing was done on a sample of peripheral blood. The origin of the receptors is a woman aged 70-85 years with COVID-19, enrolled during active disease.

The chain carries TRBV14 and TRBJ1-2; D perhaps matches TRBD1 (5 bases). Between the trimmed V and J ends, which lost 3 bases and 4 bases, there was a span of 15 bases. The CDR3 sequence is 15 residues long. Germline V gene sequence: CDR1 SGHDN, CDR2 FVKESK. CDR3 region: CASSQMGQGSYGYTF. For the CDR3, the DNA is TGTGCCAGCAGCCAGATGGGGCAGGGATCCTATGGCTACACCTTC.

CDR3 residues: CASTLQGVDQPQHF. The CDR3 nucleotides are TGTGCCAGTACCCTACAGGGAGTGGATCAGCCCCAGCATTTT. The chain carries TRBV19 and TRBJ1-5, with TRBD1 as a possible D gene (6 bases). The CDR3 has 14 amino acids. V lost 7 bases and J lost 5, with 15 bases in between. The germline V gene has CDR1 LNHDA and CDR2 SQIVND (reference sequence).

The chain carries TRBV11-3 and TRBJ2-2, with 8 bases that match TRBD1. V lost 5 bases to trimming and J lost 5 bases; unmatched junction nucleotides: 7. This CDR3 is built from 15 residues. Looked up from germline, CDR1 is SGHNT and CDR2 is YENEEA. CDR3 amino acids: CASSPGTGGTGELFF. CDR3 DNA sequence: TGTGCCAGCAGCCCCGGGACAGGAGGAACCGGGGAGCTGTTTTTT.

The CDR3 protein is CAIGEGSSPLHF. CDR3 in DNA: TGTGCCATCGGAGAGGGAAGTTCACCCCTCCACTTT. The chain employs TRBV10-3 and TRBJ1-6; D call uncertain. Germline assignment: CDR1 ENHRY and CDR2 SYGVKD. V was trimmed by 8 bases and J by 9 bases, leaving 11 bases between them. This CDR3 comprises 12 residues.

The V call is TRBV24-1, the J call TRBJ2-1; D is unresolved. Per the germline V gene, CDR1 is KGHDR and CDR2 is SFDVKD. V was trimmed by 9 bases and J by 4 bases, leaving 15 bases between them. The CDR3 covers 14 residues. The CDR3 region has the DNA TGTGCCACCGCCTCCGAAGCACCTTACAATGAGCAGTTCTTC. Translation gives CATASEAPYNEQFF.

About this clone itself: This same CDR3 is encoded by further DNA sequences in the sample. The CDR3 coding sequence is TGTGCCAGCAGTTACTCCCGGACAGGGGGTCAGCCCCAGCATTTT. Encoded protein: CASSYSRTGGQPQHF. The V and J genes are TRBV6-5 and TRBJ1-5, with 10 bases matching TRBD1. With V trimmed by 0 bases and J by 6 bases, 2 bases remained unmatched. The length of the CDR3 is 15 residues. Germline assignment: CDR1 MNHEY and CDR2 SVGAGI.

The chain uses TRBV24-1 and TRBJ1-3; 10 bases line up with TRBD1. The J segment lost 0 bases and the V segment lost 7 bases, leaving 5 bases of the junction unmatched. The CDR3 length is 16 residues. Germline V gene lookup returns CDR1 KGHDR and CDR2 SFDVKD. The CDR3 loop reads CATSGTGESSGNTIYF. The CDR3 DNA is TGTGCCACCAGCGGGACAGGGGAATCCTCTGGAAACACCATATATTTT.

The DNA for the CDR3 is TGCGCCAGCAGCCACGGACTAGCGATAAATGAGCAGTTCTTC. This gives the protein CASSHGLAINEQFF. The chain links TRBV5-1 to TRBJ2-1; 9 bases align to TRBD2. Germline trimming cut 4 bases from V and 7 bases from J; bases unmatched to any gene: 6. CDR1 is SGHRS and CDR2 is YFSETQ in the germline V gene. The CDR3 is 14 amino acids.

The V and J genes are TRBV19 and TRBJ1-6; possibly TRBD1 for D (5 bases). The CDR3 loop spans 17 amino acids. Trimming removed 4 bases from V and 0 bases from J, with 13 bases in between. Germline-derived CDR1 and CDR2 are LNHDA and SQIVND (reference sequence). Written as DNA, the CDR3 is TGTGCCAGTAGTAAAAGGGGATCAAGCTCCTATAATTCACCCCTCCACTTT. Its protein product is CASSKRGSSSYNSPLHF.

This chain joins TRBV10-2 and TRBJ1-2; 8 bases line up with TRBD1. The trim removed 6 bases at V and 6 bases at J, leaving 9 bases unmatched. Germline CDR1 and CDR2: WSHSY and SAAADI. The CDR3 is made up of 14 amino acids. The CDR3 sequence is CASRTGVIPDGYTF. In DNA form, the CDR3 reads TGCGCCAGCAGGACAGGGGTGATACCGGATGGCTACACCTTC.

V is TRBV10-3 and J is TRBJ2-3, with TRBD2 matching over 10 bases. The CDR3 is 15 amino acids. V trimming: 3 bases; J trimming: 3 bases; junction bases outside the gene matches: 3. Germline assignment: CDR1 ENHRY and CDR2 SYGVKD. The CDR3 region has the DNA TGTGCCATCAGTGAACTAGCGGGGCCAACAGATACGCAGTATTTT. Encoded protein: CAISELAGPTDTQYF.

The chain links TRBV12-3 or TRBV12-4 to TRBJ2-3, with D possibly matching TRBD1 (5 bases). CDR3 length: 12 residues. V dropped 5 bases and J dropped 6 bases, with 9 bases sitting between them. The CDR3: CASSPRQDTQYF. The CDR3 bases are TGTGCCAGCAGTCCTAGACAGGATACGCAGTATTTT.

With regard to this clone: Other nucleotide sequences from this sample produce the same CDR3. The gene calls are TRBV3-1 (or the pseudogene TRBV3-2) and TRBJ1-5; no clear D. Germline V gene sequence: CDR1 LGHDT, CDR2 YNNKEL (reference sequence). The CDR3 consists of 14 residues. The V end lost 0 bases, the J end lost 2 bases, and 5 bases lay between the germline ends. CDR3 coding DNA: TGTGCCAGCAGCCAAGACTCGGGCAATCAGCCCCAGCATTTT. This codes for CASSQDSGNQPQHF.

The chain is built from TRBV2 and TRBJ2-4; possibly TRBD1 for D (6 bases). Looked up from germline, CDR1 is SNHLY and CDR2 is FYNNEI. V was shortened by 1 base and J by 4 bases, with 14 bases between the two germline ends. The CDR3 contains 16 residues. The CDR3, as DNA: TGTGCCAGCAGTGAAGTGCCAGGGGCAGATAAAAACATTCAGTACTTC. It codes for CASSEVPGADKNIQYF.

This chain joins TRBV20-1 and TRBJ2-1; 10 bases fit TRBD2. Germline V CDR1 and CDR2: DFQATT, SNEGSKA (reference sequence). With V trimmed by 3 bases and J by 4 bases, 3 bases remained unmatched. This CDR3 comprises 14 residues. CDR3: CSASPGLAYNEQFF. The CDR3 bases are TGCAGTGCTAGTCCGGGACTAGCGTACAATGAGCAGTTCTTC.

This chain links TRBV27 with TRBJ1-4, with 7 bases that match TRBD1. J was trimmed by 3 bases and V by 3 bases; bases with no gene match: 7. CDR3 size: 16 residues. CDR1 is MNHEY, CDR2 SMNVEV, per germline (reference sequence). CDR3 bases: TGTGCCAGCAGTTTCAGGGGGTTGGGAGCTAATGAAAAACTGTTTTTT. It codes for CASSFRGLGANEKLFF.

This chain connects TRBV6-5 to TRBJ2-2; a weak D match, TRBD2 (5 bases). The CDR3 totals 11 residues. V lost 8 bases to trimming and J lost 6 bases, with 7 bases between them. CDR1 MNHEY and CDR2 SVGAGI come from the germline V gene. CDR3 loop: CASLGAGELFF. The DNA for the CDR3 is TGTGCCAGCCTGGGAGCCGGGGAGCTGTTTTTT.

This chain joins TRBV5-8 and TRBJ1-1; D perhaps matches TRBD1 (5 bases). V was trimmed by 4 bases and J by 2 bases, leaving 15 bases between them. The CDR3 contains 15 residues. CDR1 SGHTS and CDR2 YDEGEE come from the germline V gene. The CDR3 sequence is CASSPLMGGNTEAFF. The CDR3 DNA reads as TGTGCCAGCAGCCCTCTCATGGGGGGTAACACTGAAGCTTTCTTT.

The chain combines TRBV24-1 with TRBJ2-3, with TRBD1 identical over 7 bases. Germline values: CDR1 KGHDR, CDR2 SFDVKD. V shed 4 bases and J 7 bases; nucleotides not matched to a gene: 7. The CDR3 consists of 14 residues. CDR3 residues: CATSDWDSSYTQYF. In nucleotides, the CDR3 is TGTGCCACCAGTGACTGGGACAGCTCTTATACGCAGTATTTT.